This entry lists 27 T cell receptor beta chains sequenced from one sample in a study of T cells in Graves' hyperthyroidism and ophthalmopathy. There were TCR beta CDR3 regions amplified from RNA transcripts. Primed by the HTBI set, a first-round RT-PCR was run on the TCR CDR3. A single record per CDR3 protein comes from TCRdb applying MiXCR to the multiplex PCR reads. The profile shows fewer than 400,000 distinct CDR3 sequences, around 14% of them singletons. The sequenced sample was blood. Receptor source: a woman aged 18 to 35 with Graves' hyperthyroidism that later progressed to Graves' ophthalmopathy.

This clonotype has a handful of counts. The chain uses TRBV15 and TRBJ2-7; D uncertain. From germline, CDR1 is LNHNV and CDR2 YYDKDF (reference sequence). The CDR3 sequence is 15 residues long. V lost 3 bases and J 3 bases, leaving 15 bases between the germline ends. For the CDR3, the DNA is TGTGCCACCAGCAGGGGCCTCGGGCAGAACTACGAGCAGTACTTC. As protein: CATSRGLGQNYEQYF.

This clonotype appeared many times. This chain links TRBV27 with TRBJ2-7, with D possibly being TRBD1 or TRBD2 (6 bases each). V was shortened by 0 bases and J by 1 base, with 16 bases between the two germline ends. Germline CDR1 MNHEY, CDR2 SMNVEV (reference sequence). This CDR3 region has 17 residues. In nucleotides, the CDR3 is TGTGCCAGCAGTTTATCCGACCCGGGGGCGGGATCCTACGAGCAGTACTTC. Protein: CASSLSDPGAGSYEQYF.

Only a few counts were recorded for this clonotype. The J gene is TRBJ2-1, the V gene TRBV9; 12 positions agree with TRBD2. The CDR3 covers 16 residues. V lost 3 bases and J lost 8; bases outside the gene matches: 9. Looked up from germline, CDR1 is SGDLS and CDR2 is YYNGEE. The CDR3 nucleotides are TGTGCCAGCAGCGCCGGACTAGCGGGAATGGACTATGAGCAGTTCTTC. It specifies CASSAGLAGMDYEQFF.

Ten or more counts support this clonotype. This chain links TRBV28 with TRBJ1-3; D unresolved. The CDR3 is made up of 12 amino acids. V was clipped by 2 bases and J by 2 bases, with 1 base between them. The germline V gene has CDR1 MDHEN and CDR2 SYDVKM. CDR3 DNA: TGTGCCAGCAGTTTAACTGGAAACACCATATATTTT. It is translated as CASSLTGNTIYF.

The gene calls are TRBV29-1 and TRBJ1-1; 8 bases align to TRBD1. Germline lookup yields CDR1 SQVTM and CDR2 ANQGSEA. This CDR3 contains 13 residues. With 7 bases clipped from V and 4 bases from J, the junction kept 8 bases outside the gene matches. The CDR3 is CSADRAIGTEAFF. CDR3 DNA sequence: TGCAGCGCGGACAGGGCCATCGGCACTGAAGCTTTCTTT.

This clonotype was detected ten times or more. The genes are TRBV30 and TRBJ2-2; a weak D match, TRBD1 (6 bases). CDR3 size: 14 residues. Germline CDR1 and CDR2: GTSNPN and SVGIG (reference sequence). V was cut by 1 base and J by 1 base, with 7 bases left in between. The CDR3 bases are TGTGCCTGGAGTGCGGGACAGAACACCGGGGAGCTGTTTTTT. This translates into CAWSAGQNTGELFF.

This rearrangement joins TRBV10-2 to TRBJ2-1, with TRBD2 matching 10 bases. The junction had 3 bases not matched to a gene; V was cut back by 4 bases and J by 6 bases. Looked up from germline, CDR1 is WSHSY and CDR2 is SAAADI. This CDR3 has 14 amino acids. The chain's CDR3 is CASSGGLAPNEQFF. For the CDR3, the DNA is TGCGCCAGCAGTGGGGGACTAGCGCCCAATGAGCAGTTCTTC.

This clonotype was found once. The chain carries TRBV30 and TRBJ2-7, with TRBD2 identical over 7 bases. This CDR3 is built from 12 residues. Germline V gene sequence: CDR1 GTSNPN, CDR2 SVGIG (reference sequence). After removal of 7 bases from V and 3 bases from J, the junction contained 6 bases not matched to a gene. CDR3 region: CASYTGGYEQYF. In DNA, the CDR3 is TGTGCCTCTTACACGGGGGGCTACGAGCAGTACTTC.

This clonotype was picked up many times. The chain is built from TRBV7-2 and TRBJ2-3, with TRBD2 matching 11 bases. The CDR3 sequence is 16 residues long. V trimming: 5 bases; J trimming: 3 bases; junction bases outside the gene matches: 7. Germline lookup yields CDR1 SGHTA and CDR2 FQGNSA. This CDR3 reads CASSPTSGSFTDTQYF. The CDR3 DNA follows: TGTGCCAGCAGCCCTACTAGCGGGAGCTTTACAGATACGCAGTATTTT.

The DNA for the CDR3 is TGTGCCAGCAGTTTATCCGAGCGGGGGTATGAGCAGTTCTTC. Translated: CASSLSERGYEQFF. The gene calls are TRBV28 and TRBJ2-1; 8 bases align to TRBD2. The CDR3 is 14 residues long. J was trimmed by 8 bases and V by 1 base; bases with no gene match: 4. CDR1 and CDR2 (germline): MDHEN, SYDVKM.

This clonotype was seen ten or more times. In nucleotides, the CDR3 is TGTGCCAGCAGTTCGGCTAATTCACCCCTCCACTTT. Translation gives CASSSANSPLHF. This sequence joins TRBV27 and TRBJ1-6; D is unclear. The CDR3 length is 12 residues. Trimming stripped 4 bases from V and 6 bases from J, with 4 bases between. The germline CDR1 and CDR2 sequences are MNHEY and SMNVEV (reference sequence).

This clonotype was counted between two and nine times. V gene TRBV19 combines with J gene TRBJ1-1, with a possible D match to TRBD1 (6 bases). V was pared by 5 bases and J by 4 bases, with 14 bases between. The CDR3 totals 14 residues. Germline CDR1 reads LNHDA; CDR2 reads SQIVND (reference sequence). The CDR3 loop is CASSLGHSGTEAFF. The CDR3 DNA is TGTGCCAGTAGTTTGGGACACTCGGGCACTGAAGCTTTCTTT.

This clonotype was counted between two and nine times. The chain is built from TRBV3-1 and TRBJ2-7; 10 nucleotides agree with TRBD2. CDR1 is LGHDT, CDR2 YNNKEL, per germline (reference sequence). The ends lost 1 base at V and 3 bases at J; junction bases unmatched: 9. The CDR3 is made up of 17 amino acids. The DNA for the CDR3 is TGTGCCAGCAGCCAAGGAGTCCATAGCGGGAGGATCTACGAGCAGTACTTC. This translates into CASSQGVHSGRIYEQYF.

This chain uses TRBV7-3 with TRBJ2-3; D is undetermined. Germline-derived CDR1 and CDR2 are SGHTA and FQGTGA. The V end lost 7 bases, the J end lost 0 bases, and 14 bases lay between the germline ends. The CDR3 covers 15 residues. CDR3 sequence: CASTMVGSSTDTQYF. The DNA for the CDR3 is TGTGCCAGCACTATGGTGGGGTCTAGCACAGATACGCAGTATTTT.

This clonotype was seen many times. The chain carries TRBV20-1 and TRBJ2-7; 10 nucleotides agree with TRBD1. V was clipped by 3 bases and J by 3 bases; unmatched bases: 2. The CDR3 runs 13 residues. Germline lookup yields CDR1 DFQATT and CDR2 SNEGSKA (reference sequence). This CDR3 is CSARGTGDYEQYF. The CDR3 coding sequence is TGCAGTGCTAGGGGGACAGGGGACTACGAGCAGTACTTC.

The chain uses TRBV7-2 and TRBJ2-7; the D gene is possibly TRBD2 (6 bases). The germline gives CDR1 SGHTA, CDR2 FQGNSA. This CDR3 contains 15 residues. Trimming stripped 5 bases from V and 4 bases from J, with 18 bases between. Here the CDR3 DNA reads TGTGCCAGCAGCCAAGAGTCGGGAGATCAATACGAGCAGTACTTC. This sequence encodes CASSQESGDQYEQYF.

This clonotype was counted many times. The CDR3 sequence is CASSGVRPKEQYF. In nucleotides, the CDR3 is TGTGCCAGCAGTGGTGTAAGACCGAAGGAGCAGTACTTC. This rearrangement joins TRBV6-1 to TRBJ2-7; D is uncertain. The germline V gene encodes CDR1 MNHNS and CDR2 SASEGT. Trimming left V 4 bases short and J 7 bases short, with 14 bases between. The CDR3 spans 13 residues.

V gene TRBV12-3 or TRBV12-4 combines with J gene TRBJ2-3, with D maybe TRBD1 (5 bases). V lost 3 bases to trimming and J lost 0 bases, with 10 bases between them. The CDR3 is 15 residues long. The CDR3: CASSFRAASTDTQYF. DNA for the CDR3: TGTGCCAGCAGTTTCAGGGCAGCCAGCACAGATACGCAGTATTTT.

This clonotype has at least ten counts. The V gene is TRBV18, the J gene TRBJ2-7; D uncertain. This CDR3 is 14 amino acids long. Trimming shortened V by 2 bases and J by 0 bases, and 8 bases separated the two germline ends. The germline V gene has CDR1 KGHSH and CDR2 LQKENI. This CDR3 reads CASSPNTRSYEQYF. The CDR3, as DNA: TGTGCCAGCTCACCAAATACTCGCTCCTACGAGCAGTACTTC. The full variable domain, completed using reference TRBV18 and TRBJ2-7, is NAGVMQNPRHLVRRRGQEARLRCSPMKGHSHVYWYRQLPEEGLKFMVYLQKENIIDESGMPKERFSAEFPKEGPSILRIQQVVRGDSAAYFCASSPNTRSYEQYFGPGTRLTVT.

This clonotype was observed a few times. The chain uses TRBV7-9 and TRBJ2-1, with 11 bases lining up with TRBD2. This CDR3 comprises 16 residues. The germline V gene encodes CDR1 SEHNR and CDR2 FQNEAQ (reference sequence). V was clipped by 6 bases and J by 9 bases; unmatched bases: 13. The CDR3 sequence: CASSFPGTSGLGEQFF. CDR3 bases: TGTGCCAGCAGTTTTCCCGGGACTAGCGGTTTGGGTGAGCAGTTCTTC. Full variable domain (rest looked up from reference TRBV7-9 and TRBJ2-1): DTGVSQNPRHKITKRGQNVTFRCDPISEHNRLYWYRQTLGQGPEFLTYFQNEAQLEKSRLLSDRFSAERPKGSFSTLEIQRTEQGDSAMYLCASSFPGTSGLGEQFFGPGTRLTVL.

In its sample, this clonotype was seen many times. V gene TRBV3-1 combines with J gene TRBJ2-4; 10 bases are a match to TRBD2. In germline, CDR1 is LGHDT, CDR2 YNNKEL (reference sequence). V was pared by 5 bases and J by 2 bases, with 3 bases of the junction left unmatched. The CDR3 covers 15 residues. The DNA of the CDR3 is TGTGCCAGCAGCTACACTAGCGGGACCAAAAACATTCAGTACTTC. Its translation is CASSYTSGTKNIQYF. The entire variable domain, with the rest obtained from reference TRBV3-1 and TRBJ2-4, is as follows: DTAVSQTPKYLVTQMGNDKSIKCEQNLGHDTMYWYKQDSKKFLKIMFSYNNKELIINETVPNRFSPKSPDKAHLNLHINSLELGDSAVYFCASSYTSGTKNIQYFGAGTRLSVL.

This clonotype was picked up many times. V and J are TRBV2 and TRBJ2-2, with D perhaps TRBD1 (8 bases). The CDR3 is 15 residues long. Germline V gene lookup returns CDR1 SNHLY and CDR2 FYNNEI. Trimming removed 1 base at V and 6 bases at J, with 12 bases between. The chain's CDR3 is CASSEDRGGPGELFF. CDR3 nucleotides: TGTGCCAGCAGTGAAGACAGGGGGGGCCCCGGGGAGCTGTTTTTT. The full variable domain, completed using reference TRBV2 and TRBJ2-2, is EPEVTQTPSHQVTQMGQEVILRCVPISNHLYFYWYRQILGQKVEFLVSFYNNEISEKSEIFDDQFSVERPDGSNFTLKIRSTKLEDSAMYFCASSEDRGGPGELFFGEGSRLTVL.

This clonotype was recorded many times. V and J are TRBV20-1 and TRBJ1-5; D may be TRBD1 (5 bases). This CDR3 has 16 amino acids. Germline assignment: CDR1 DFQATT and CDR2 SNEGSKA (reference sequence). Trimming shortened V by 5 bases and J by 5 bases, and 22 bases separated the two germline ends. DNA of the CDR3: TGCAGTGCTCGATACCCGGGACCAGGGTTGGATCAGCCCCAGCATTTT. Translated, it gives CSARYPGPGLDQPQHF.

This clonotype was observed a few times. This chain links TRBV14 with TRBJ1-2; D gene unclear. Germline values: CDR1 SGHDN, CDR2 FVKESK. There are 15 residues in the CDR3. V was clipped by 0 bases and J by 0 bases, with 8 bases between them. CDR3 sequence reads: CASSQDVTANYGYTF. The CDR3 DNA follows: TGTGCCAGCAGCCAAGATGTGACGGCTAACTATGGCTACACCTTC.

On this clonotype itself: At one boundary the junction diverges from the germline segment, which might be a read error. The chain carries TRBV15 and TRBJ2-5; 7 bases agree with TRBD1. Looked up from germline, CDR1 is LNHNV and CDR2 is YYDKDF (reference sequence). This CDR3 contains 17 residues. In nucleotides, the CDR3 is TGTGTCACCAGCCACGACAGGGATGTATATCTCCGGGAGACCCAGTACTTC. Translating gives CVTSHDRDVYLRETQYF. Full variable domain (rest looked up from reference TRBV15 and TRBJ2-5): DAMVIQNPRYQVTQFGKPVTLSCSQTLNHNVMYWYQQKSSQAPKLLFHYYDKDFNNEADTPDNFQSRRPNTSFCFLDIRSPGLGDTAMYLCVTSHDRDVYLRETQYFGPGTRLLVL.

This clonotype was recorded many times. The chain couples TRBV4-1 to TRBJ1-1; unclear D gene. CDR1 MGHRA and CDR2 YSYEKL come from the germline V gene. V lost 5 bases, J lost 6 bases, and 10 bases lay in between. The CDR3 has 12 residues. The CDR3 DNA follows: TGCGCCAGCAGCATAGGGTACGCTGAAGCTTTCTTT. Its protein is CASSIGYAEAFF.

This clonotype appeared many times. The chain has TRBV12-3 or TRBV12-4 and TRBJ2-1; D is possibly TRBD1 (6 bases). V lost 3 bases and J 0 bases, leaving 15 bases between the germline ends. The CDR3 is 17 amino acids. CDR3 region: CASSFQGSQFSYNEQFF. The CDR3 coding sequence is TGTGCCAGCAGTTTTCAGGGGAGCCAGTTCTCCTACAATGAGCAGTTCTTC.